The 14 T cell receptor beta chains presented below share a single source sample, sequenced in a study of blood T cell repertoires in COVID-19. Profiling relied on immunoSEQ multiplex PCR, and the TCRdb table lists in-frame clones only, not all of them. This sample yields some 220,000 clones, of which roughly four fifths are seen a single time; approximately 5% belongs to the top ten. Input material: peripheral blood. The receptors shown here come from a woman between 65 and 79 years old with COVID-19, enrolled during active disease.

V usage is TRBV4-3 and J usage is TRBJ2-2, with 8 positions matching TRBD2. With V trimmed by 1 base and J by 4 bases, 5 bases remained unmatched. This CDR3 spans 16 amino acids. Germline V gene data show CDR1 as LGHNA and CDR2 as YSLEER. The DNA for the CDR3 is TGCGCCAGCAGCCAAGCGGGAGGGCTCGCCACCGGGGAGCTGTTTTTT. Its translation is CASSQAGGLATGELFF.

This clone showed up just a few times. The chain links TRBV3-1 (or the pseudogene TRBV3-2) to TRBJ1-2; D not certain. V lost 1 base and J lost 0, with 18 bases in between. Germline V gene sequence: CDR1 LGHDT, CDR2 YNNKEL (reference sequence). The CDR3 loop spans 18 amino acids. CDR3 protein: CASSQGIMEFIANYGYTF. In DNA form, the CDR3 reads TGTGCCAGCAGCCAAGGAATAATGGAGTTTATAGCTAACTATGGCTACACCTTC.

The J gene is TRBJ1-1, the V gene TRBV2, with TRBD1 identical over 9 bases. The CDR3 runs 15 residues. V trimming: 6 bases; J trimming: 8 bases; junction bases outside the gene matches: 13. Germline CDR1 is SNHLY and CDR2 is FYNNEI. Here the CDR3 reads CASRLAGQGFSEAFF. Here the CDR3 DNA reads TGTGCCAGCAGATTGGCGGGACAGGGCTTTTCGGAAGCTTTCTTT.

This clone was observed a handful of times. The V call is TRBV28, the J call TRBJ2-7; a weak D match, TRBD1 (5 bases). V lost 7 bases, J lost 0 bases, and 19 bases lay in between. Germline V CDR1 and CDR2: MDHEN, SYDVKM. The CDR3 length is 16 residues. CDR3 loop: CASTRLDSFSSYEQYF. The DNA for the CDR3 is TGTGCCAGCACGCGACTCGACAGTTTTAGCTCCTACGAGCAGTACTTC.

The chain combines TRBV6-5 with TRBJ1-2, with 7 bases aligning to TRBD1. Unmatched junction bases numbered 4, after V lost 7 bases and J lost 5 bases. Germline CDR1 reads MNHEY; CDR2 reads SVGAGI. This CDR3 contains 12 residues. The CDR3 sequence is CASTRTGYGYTF. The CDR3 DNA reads TGTGCCAGCACTAGGACAGGATATGGCTACACCTTC.

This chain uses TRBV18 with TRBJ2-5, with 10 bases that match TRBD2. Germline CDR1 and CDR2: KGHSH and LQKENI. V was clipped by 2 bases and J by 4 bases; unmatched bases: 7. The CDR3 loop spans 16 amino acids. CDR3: CASSPAAGGNRETQYF. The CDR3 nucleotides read TGTGCCAGCTCACCAGCAGCGGGAGGGAATCGAGAGACCCAGTACTTC.

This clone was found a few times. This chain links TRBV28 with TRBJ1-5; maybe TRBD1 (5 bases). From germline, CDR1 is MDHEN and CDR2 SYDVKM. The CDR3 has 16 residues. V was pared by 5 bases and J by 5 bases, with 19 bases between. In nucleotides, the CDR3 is TGTGCCAGCAGTCCCCGACCCGGGACGGGAGATCAGCCCCAGCATTTT. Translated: CASSPRPGTGDQPQHF. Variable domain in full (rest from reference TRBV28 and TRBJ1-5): DVKVTQSSRYLVKRTGEKVFLECVQDMDHENMFWYRQDPGLGLRLIYFSYDVKMKEKGDIPEGYSVSREKKERFSLILESASTNQTSMYLCASSPRPGTGDQPQHFGDGTRLSIL.

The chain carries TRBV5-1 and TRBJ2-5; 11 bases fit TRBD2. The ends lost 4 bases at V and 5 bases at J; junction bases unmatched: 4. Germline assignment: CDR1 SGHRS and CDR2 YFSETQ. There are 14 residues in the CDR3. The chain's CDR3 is CASSTRTSGETQYF. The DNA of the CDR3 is TGCGCCAGCAGCACCCGGACTAGCGGGGAGACCCAGTACTTC. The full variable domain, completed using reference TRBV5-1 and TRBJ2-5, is KAGVTQTPRYLIKTRGQQVTLSCSPISGHRSVSWYQQTPGQGLQFLFEYFSETQRNKGNFPGRFSGRQFSNSRSEMNVSTLELGDSALYLCASSTRTSGETQYFGPGTRLLVL.

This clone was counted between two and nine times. CDR3 coding DNA: TGTGCCAGCAGCCTGAGACAGTCTGAAGCTTTCTTT. Amino acids: CASSLRQSEAFF. The V gene is TRBV3-1 (or the pseudogene TRBV3-2), the J gene TRBJ1-1; TRBD1 might be the D (5 bases). Germline lookup yields CDR1 LGHDT and CDR2 YNNKEL (reference sequence). CDR3 length: 12 residues. V lost 4 bases, J lost 6 bases, and 9 bases lay in between.

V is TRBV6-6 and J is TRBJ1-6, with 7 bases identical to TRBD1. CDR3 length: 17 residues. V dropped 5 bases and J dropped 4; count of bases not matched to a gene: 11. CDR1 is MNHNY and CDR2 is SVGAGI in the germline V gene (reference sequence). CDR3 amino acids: CASSQPGTADYNSPLHF. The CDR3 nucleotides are TGTGCCAGCAGTCAGCCCGGGACAGCGGATTATAATTCACCCCTCCACTTT.

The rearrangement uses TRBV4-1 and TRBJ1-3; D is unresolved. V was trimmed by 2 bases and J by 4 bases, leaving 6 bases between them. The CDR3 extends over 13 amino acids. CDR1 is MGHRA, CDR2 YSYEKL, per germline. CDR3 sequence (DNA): TGCGCCAGCAGCCAACTACCCGGAAACACCATATATTTT. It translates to CASSQLPGNTIYF.

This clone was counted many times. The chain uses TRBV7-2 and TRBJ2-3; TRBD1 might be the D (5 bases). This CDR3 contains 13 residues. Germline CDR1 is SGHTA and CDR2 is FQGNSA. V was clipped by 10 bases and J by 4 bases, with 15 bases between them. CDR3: CATSLGHADTQYF. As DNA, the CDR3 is TGTGCCACCAGTTTGGGGCACGCAGATACGCAGTATTTT.

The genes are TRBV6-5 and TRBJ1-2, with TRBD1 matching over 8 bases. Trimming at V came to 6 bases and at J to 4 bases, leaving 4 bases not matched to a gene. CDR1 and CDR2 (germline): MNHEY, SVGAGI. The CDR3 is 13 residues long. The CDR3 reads CASRTGTGYGYTF. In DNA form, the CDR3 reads TGTGCCAGCAGAACCGGGACAGGCTATGGCTACACCTTC.

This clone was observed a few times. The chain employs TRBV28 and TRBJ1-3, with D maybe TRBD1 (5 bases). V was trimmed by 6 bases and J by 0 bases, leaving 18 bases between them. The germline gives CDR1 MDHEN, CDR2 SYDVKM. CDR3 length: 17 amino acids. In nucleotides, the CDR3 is TGTGCCAGCAGGGGGACTCCCGGAACCAACTCTGGAAACACCATATATTTT. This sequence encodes CASRGTPGTNSGNTIYF.